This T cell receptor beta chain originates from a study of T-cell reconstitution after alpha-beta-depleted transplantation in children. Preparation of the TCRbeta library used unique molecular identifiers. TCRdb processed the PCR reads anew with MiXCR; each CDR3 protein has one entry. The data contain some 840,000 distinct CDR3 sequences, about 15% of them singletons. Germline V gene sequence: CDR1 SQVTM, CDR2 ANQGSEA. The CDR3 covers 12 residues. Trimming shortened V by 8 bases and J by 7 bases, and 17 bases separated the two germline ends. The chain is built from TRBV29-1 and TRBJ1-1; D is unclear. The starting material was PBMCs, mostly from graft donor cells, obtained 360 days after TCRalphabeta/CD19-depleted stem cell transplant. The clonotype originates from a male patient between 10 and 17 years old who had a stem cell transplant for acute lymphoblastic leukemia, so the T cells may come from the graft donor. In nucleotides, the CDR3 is TGCAGCTACCAGAGGTGGACCTATGAAGCTTTCTTT. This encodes CSYQRWTYEAFF.